The clone carrying this T cell receptor (beta chain) was seen a handful of times. What it recognizes is unknown. Expressed TCRB transcripts got sequenced, as all isolated RNA was reverse transcribed. Deep immunoSEQ sequencing covered naive, central memory and regulatory T cell samples. Clones were sequenced by immunoSEQ multiplex PCR, and TCRdb holds only the in-frame ones, with some missing. The data contain around 710,000 clones, under 15% of them singletons. The source of the sample is a study of beta chain features in type 1 diabetes. Findings and caveats of the study: Type 1 diabetes patients had TCRB CDR3s that were shorter (moderately but significantly so) in all four CD4+ subsets.

The germline gives CDR1 SGHDN, CDR2 FVKESK. The germline V and J ends were trimmed by 4 bases and 10 bases, with 8 bases remaining between them. The CDR3 sequence is 12 residues long. Based on CD45RO/CCR7/CD25/CD127/CD95/CD27, CD4+ regulatory, stem cell-like memory, naive and central memory cells were sorted. The specimen sequenced was naive CD4+ T cells from blood. The genes are TRBV14 and TRBJ1-6, with unresolved D. The source is a man aged 25-45 years with type 1 diabetes. CDR3 region: CASSLYFSPLHF. The CDR3 bases are TGTGCCAGCAGCCTATATTTCTCACCCCTCCACTTT.